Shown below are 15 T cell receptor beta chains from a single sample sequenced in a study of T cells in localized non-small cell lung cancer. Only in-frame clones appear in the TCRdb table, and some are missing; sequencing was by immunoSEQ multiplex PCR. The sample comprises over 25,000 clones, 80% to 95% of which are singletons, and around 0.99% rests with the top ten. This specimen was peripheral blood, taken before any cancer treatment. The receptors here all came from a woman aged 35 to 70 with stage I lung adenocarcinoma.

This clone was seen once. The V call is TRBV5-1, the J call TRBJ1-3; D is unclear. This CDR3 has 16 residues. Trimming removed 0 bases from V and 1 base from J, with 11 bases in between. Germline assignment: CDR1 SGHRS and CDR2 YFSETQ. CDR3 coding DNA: TGCGCCAGCAGCTTGGCCGGGGTATCTTCTGGAAACACCATATATTTT. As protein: CASSLAGVSSGNTIYF. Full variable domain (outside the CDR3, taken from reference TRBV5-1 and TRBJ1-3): KAGVTQTPRYLIKTRGQQVTLSCSPISGHRSVSWYQQTPGQGLQFLFEYFSETQRNKGNFPGRFSGRQFSNSRSEMNVSTLELGDSALYLCASSLAGVSSGNTIYFGEGSWLTVV.

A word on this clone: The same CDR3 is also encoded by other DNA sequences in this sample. The CDR3 loop is CASSPGLQETQYF. The DNA of the CDR3 is TGTGCCAGCTCACCGGGACTTCAAGAGACCCAGTACTTC. The chain has TRBV18 and TRBJ2-5; tentative D call: TRBD2 (6 bases). Per the germline V gene, CDR1 is KGHSH and CDR2 is LQKENI. The CDR3 totals 13 residues. V was trimmed by 3 bases and J by 2 bases, leaving 7 bases between them. The whole variable domain, remainder taken from reference TRBV18 and TRBJ2-5, is NAGVMQNPRHLVRRRGQEARLRCSPMKGHSHVYWYRQLPEEGLKFMVYLQKENIIDESGMPKERFSAEFPKEGPSILRIQQVVRGDSAAYFCASSPGLQETQYFGPGTRLLVL.

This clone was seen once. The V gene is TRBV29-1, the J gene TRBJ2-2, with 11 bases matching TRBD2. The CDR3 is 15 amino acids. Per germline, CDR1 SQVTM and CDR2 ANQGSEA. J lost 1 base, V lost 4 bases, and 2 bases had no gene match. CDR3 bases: TGCAGCGTTGGAGGACTAGCGGGGAACACCGGGGAGCTGTTTTTT. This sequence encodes CSVGGLAGNTGELFF.

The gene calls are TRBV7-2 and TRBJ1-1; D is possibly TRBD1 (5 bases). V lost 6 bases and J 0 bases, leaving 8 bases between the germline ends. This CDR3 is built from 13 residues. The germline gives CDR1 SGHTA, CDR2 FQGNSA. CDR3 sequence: CASRDSLNTEAFF. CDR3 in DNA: TGTGCCAGCAGAGACAGTCTGAACACTGAAGCTTTCTTT.

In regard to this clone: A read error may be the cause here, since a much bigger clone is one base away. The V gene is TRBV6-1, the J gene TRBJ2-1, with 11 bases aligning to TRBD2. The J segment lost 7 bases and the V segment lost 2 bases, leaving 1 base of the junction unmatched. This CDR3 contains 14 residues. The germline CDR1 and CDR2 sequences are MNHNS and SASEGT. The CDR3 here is CASSETSGGNEQFF. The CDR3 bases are TGTGCCAGCAGTGAAACTAGCGGGGGAAATGAGCAGTTCTTC.

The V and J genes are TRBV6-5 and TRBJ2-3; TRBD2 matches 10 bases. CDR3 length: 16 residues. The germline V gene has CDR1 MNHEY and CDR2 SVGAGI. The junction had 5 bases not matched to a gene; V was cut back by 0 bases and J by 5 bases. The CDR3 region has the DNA TGTGCCAGCAGTTACTCCCCAGCGGGGGGGCAAGATACGCAGTATTTT. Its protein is CASSYSPAGGQDTQYF.

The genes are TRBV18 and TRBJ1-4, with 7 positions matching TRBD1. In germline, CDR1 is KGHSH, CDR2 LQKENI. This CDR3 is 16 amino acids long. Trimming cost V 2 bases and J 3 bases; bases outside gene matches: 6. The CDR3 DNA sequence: TGTGCCAGCTCACCAGACCGGGACAGCTCTAATGAAAAACTGTTTTTT. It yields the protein CASSPDRDSSNEKLFF.

CDR3 protein: CASTLVGGGRDEQFF. The DNA of the CDR3 is TGTGCCAGCACCCTAGTGGGGGGGGGCCGGGATGAGCAGTTCTTC. J is TRBJ2-1 and V is TRBV28; tentatively, D is TRBD2 (7 bases). This CDR3 comprises 15 residues. From germline, CDR1 is MDHEN and CDR2 SYDVKM. V dropped 7 bases and J dropped 8 bases, with 21 bases sitting between them.

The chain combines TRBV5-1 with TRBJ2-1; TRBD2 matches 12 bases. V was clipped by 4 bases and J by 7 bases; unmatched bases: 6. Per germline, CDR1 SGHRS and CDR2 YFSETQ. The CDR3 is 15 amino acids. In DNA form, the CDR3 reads TGCGCCAGCAGCGTGACTAGCGGGAGTAGAAATGAGCAGTTCTTC. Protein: CASSVTSGSRNEQFF.

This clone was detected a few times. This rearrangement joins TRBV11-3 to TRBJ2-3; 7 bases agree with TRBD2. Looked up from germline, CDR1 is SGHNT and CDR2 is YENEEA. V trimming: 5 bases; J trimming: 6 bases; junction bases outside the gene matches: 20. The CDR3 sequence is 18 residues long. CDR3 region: CASSLGWDMERGRDTQYF. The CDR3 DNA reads TGTGCCAGCAGCCTAGGGTGGGATATGGAGCGGGGCCGGGATACGCAGTATTTT. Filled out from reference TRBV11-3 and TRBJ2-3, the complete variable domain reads EAGVVQSPRYKIIEKKQPVAFWCNPISGHNTLYWYLQNLGQGPELLIRYENEEAVDDSQLPKDRFSAERLKGVDSTLKIQPAELGDSAVYLCASSLGWDMERGRDTQYFGPGTRLTVL.

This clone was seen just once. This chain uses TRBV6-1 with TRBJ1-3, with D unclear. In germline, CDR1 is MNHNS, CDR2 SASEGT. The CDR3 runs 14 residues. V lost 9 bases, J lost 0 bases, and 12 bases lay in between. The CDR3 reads CASPGGYSGNTIYF. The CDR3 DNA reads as TGTGCCAGTCCGGGCGGCTACTCTGGAAACACCATATATTTT.

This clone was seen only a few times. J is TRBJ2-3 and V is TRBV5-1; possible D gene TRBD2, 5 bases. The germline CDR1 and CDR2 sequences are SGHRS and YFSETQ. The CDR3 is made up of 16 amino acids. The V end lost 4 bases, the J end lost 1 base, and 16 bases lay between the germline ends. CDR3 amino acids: CASSPGLFRGTDTQYF. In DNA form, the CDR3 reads TGCGCCAGCAGCCCTGGACTGTTCCGGGGCACAGATACGCAGTATTTT.

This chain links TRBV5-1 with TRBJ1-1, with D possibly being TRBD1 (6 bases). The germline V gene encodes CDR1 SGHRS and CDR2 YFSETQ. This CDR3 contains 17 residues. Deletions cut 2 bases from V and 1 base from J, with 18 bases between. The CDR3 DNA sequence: TGCGCCAGCAGCTTTATTGGGGGCGCCGTAGGGAACACTGAAGCTTTCTTT. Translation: CASSFIGGAVGNTEAFF. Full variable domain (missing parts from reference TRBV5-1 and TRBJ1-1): KAGVTQTPRYLIKTRGQQVTLSCSPISGHRSVSWYQQTPGQGLQFLFEYFSETQRNKGNFPGRFSGRQFSNSRSEMNVSTLELGDSALYLCASSFIGGAVGNTEAFFGQGTRLTVV.

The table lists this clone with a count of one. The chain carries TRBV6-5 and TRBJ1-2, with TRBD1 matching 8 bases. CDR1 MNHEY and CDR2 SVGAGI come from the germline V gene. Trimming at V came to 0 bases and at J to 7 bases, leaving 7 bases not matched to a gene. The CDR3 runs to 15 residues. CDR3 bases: TGTGCCAGCAGTTACTCGGGGCAGGGGGCGATTGGCTACACCTTC. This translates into CASSYSGQGAIGYTF.

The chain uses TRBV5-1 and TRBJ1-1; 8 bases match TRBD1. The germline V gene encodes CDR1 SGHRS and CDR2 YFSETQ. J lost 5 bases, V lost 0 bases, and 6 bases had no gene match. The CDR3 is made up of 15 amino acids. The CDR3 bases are TGCGCCAGCAGCTTGGTAGGACAGGGAAAGACTGAAGCTTTCTTT. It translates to CASSLVGQGKTEAFF. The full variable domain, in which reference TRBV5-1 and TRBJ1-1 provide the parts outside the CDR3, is KAGVTQTPRYLIKTRGQQVTLSCSPISGHRSVSWYQQTPGQGLQFLFEYFSETQRNKGNFPGRFSGRQFSNSRSEMNVSTLELGDSALYLCASSLVGQGKTEAFFGQGTRLTVV.